This T cell receptor beta chain is drawn from a study of shared clonotypes between healthy human individuals. Study results and limitations: About 5% of naive CD4 clonotypes were shared across four donors. Represented diversity (both genetic and exposure-history) was limited by the small number of donors.

Source study methods: Junction-only immunoSEQ sequences carried no quality scores, so filtering differed. Some clones are missing from TCRdb's copy, which holds only in-frame ones; the method was immunoSEQ multiplex PCR. V and J calls and clone size are those listed in that table; D and trimming were worked out from the DNA. The sample yields just over 2,000,000 clones, 85% to 95% seen once. Note on this clone: Its antigen remains unknown.

The clonotype was recovered from a man between 18 and 29 years old in good health. The sequencing sample was made of naive CD4+ T cells sorted from blood. Subset indicated: CD45RA+ positively selected.

CDR3 coding DNA: TGTGCCAGCAGCTTGGGCCCCCAAAAACAGAATGAGCAGTTCTTC. It encodes CASSLGPQKQNEQFF. V gene TRBV5-6 combines with J gene TRBJ2-1; D is ambiguous. CDR3 length: 15 residues. The germline CDR1 and CDR2 sequences are SGHDT and YYEEEE. Trimming removed 0 bases from V and 7 bases from J, with 14 bases in between.